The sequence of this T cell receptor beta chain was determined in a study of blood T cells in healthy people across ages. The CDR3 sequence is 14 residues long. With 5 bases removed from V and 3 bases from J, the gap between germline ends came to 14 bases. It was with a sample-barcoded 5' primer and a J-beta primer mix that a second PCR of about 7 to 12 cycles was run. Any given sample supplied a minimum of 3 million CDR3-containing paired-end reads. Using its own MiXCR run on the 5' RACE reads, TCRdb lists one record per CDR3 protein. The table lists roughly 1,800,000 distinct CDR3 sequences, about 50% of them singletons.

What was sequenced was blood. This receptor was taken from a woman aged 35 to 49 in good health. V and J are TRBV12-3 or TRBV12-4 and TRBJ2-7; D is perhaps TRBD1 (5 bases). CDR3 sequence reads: CASSPQQVIYEQYF. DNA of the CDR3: TGTGCCAGCAGTCCACAACAGGTTATCTACGAGCAGTACTTC.